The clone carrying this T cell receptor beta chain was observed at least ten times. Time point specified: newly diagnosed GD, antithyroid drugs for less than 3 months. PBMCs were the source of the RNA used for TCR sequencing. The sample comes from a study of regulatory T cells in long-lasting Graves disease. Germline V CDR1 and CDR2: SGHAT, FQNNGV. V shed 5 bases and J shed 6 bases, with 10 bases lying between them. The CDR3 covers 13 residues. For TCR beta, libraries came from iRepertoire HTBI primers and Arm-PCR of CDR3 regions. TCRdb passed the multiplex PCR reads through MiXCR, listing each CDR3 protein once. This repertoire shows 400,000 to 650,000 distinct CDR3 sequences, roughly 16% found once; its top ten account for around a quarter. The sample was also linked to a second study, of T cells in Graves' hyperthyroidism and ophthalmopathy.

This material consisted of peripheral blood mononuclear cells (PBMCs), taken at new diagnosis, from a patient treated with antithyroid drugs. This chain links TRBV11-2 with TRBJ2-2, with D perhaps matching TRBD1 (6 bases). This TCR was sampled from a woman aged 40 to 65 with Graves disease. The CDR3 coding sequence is TGTGCCAGCAGCCCGGGACACTCCGGGGAGCTGTTTTTT. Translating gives CASSPGHSGELFF.